This TCR beta chain was identified in a study of beta chain features in type 1 diabetes. Broader study findings: PCR may have favored shorter templates equally in patients and controls. Cells with high TCR expression could be over-represented by cDNA sequencing.

Markers CD45RO/CCR7/CD25/CD127/CD95/CD27 served to sort CD4+ naive, central memory, regulatory and stem cell-like memory cells. Sorting gave populations that all exceeded 95% purity. The V and J ends lost 4 bases and 0 bases respectively, with 13 bases between them. The CDR3 has 15 amino acids. The germline gives CDR1 LGHNA, CDR2 YNFKEQ. What was sequenced were expressed TCRB transcripts, since all of the isolated RNA had been reverse transcribed. Some clones are missing from TCRdb's copy, which holds only in-frame ones; the method was immunoSEQ multiplex PCR. Of roughly 400,000 clones listed, around 15% were seen once; the top ten hold 0.019%. This clone has only a few counts. Its cognate antigen is unknown.

V is TRBV4-2 and J is TRBJ2-7, with a weak D call TRBD2 (5 bases). This clonotype was obtained from a young woman in good health. The sequencing input was naive CD4+ T cells from blood. CDR3 sequence: CASSPHRDLSYEQYF. DNA for the CDR3: TGTGCCAGCAGCCCACACCGGGATCTCTCCTACGAGCAGTACTTC.